Listed here are 10 T cell receptor delta chains from one sample, sequenced in a study of γδ T cells in repeated Plasmodium falciparum infection. Gammadelta T cells were flow-sorted from PBMC into Vgamma9/Vdelta2+ and Vdelta2-negative populations for bulk analysis. TCRdb re-processed the multiplex PCR reads via CATT. This table has 45,000 to 60,000 delta-chain clones, roughly 2% appearing once. Specimen: gamma-delta T cells from blood. Receptors were obtained from a pool of human donors (malaria-infected and uninfected, not separated).

This clone occurred many times. This probably arose from a read error, given a far larger clone one base away. The same CDR3 can be traced to other DNA sequences in this sample. The chain is built from TRDV1 and TRDJ1; D possibly matches TRDD2 or TRDD3 (6 bases each). V dropped 2 bases and J dropped 4 bases, with 29 bases sitting between them. The CDR3 is 20 amino acids. Germline CDR1 reads TSWWSYY; CDR2 reads QGS. The CDR3 DNA is TGTGCTCTTGGGGAATCCTCCTACGTCTGGGGAATACCGGGAGGCGATAAACTCATCTTT. This translates into CALGESSYVWGIPGGDKLIF.

The table lists this clone with many counts. TCRdb attributes to this sequence the protein of a much larger clone, which differs from the DNA translation at residue 18; a read error is likely, and the protein displayed is translated from the DNA. The chain carries TRDV1 and TRDJ1, with TRDD3 matching over 9 bases. No J segment appears in TCRdb, so it was assigned here by matching the sequence to germline. CDR1 and CDR2 from the germline V gene are TSWWSYY and QGS. Germline trimming cut 1 base from V and 3 bases from J; bases unmatched to any gene: 27. The CDR3 covers 23 residues. The CDR3 DNA reads as TGTGCTCTTGGGGAACAAGTTTTCCTTTCATTTCCACTGGGGGACCGTTGCGCCGATAAACTCATCTTT. As protein: CALGEQVFLSFPLGDRCADKLIF.

Notes on this clone: The TCRdb protein comes from a much larger clone and disagrees with this DNA's translation at residue 5, likely due to a read error; the protein given here is derived from the DNA. V usage is TRDV3 and J usage is TRDJ1, with TRDD3 matching 8 bases. TCRdb offers no J gene call, so here the DNA was matched to germline to obtain one. Trimming cost V 2 bases and J 6 bases; bases outside gene matches: 14. CDR3 size: 15 residues. Germline V gene lookup returns CDR1 TVYSNPD and CDR2 GDNSRS (reference sequence). The CDR3 loop is CAFGGLRGIRYKLIF. In DNA form, the CDR3 reads TGTGCCTTTGGAGGCCTACGTGGGATACGCTATAAACTCATCTTT.

This clone was seen a few times. TCRdb shows a much larger clone's protein in place of this DNA's translation, and the two differ at residue 7, likely through a read error; the protein shown is translated from the DNA. V is TRDV1 and J is TRDJ2; the D call may be TRDD2 or TRDD3 (6 bases each). CDR1 is TSWWSYY, CDR2 QGS, per germline. With 4 bases removed from V and 3 bases from J, the gap between germline ends came to 30 bases. This CDR3 comprises 21 residues. The CDR3 here is CALGGRILLFGGPKVTAQLFF. In nucleotides, the CDR3 is TGTGCTCTTGGGGGTCGAATCCTACTGTTTGGGGGGCCGAAGGTGACAGCACAACTCTTCTTT.

As regards this clone: It is likely a read error: a sequence one base away is far more abundant. Other DNA sequences in the same sample also yield this CDR3. CDR3 region: CACDTVTGGYAPVPLIF. For the CDR3, the DNA is TGTGCCTGTGACACCGTGACTGGGGGATACGCGCCCGTGCCACTCATCTTT. This sequence joins TRDV2 and TRDJ1; 13 bases fit TRDD3. The J gene, left out of TCRdb, was set here by checking the DNA against germline. Germline V lookup: CDR1 GEAIGNYY, CDR2 EKD. The J segment lost 10 bases and the V segment lost 0 bases, leaving 13 bases of the junction unmatched. CDR3 length: 17 amino acids.

This clone was counted only a few times. This probably arose from a read error, given a far larger clone one base away. The sample has other DNA sequences that encode this CDR3 too. The J gene is TRDJ1, the V gene TRAV36/DV7; 10 nucleotides match TRDD3. TCRdb lists no J gene, so it was determined here by aligning the DNA to germline. CDR1 and CDR2 from the germline V gene are VTNFRS and LTSSGIE (reference sequence). The CDR3 sequence is 16 residues long. DNA of the CDR3: TGCGCTGTAGGTATTGGGGGATACCTGTACACCGATAAACTCATCTTT. Protein product: CAVGIGGYLYTDKLIF.

For this clone: This is likely an artifact of a read error, given a far larger clone one base away. Other DNA sequences from this sample encode an identical CDR3 as well. The chain recombines TRDV1 with TRDJ2; TRDD3 matches 7 bases. TCRdb offers no J gene call, so here the DNA was matched to germline to obtain one. The V gene's germline CDR1 is TSWWSYY and CDR2 QGS. The CDR3 runs to 20 residues. Here the CDR3 DNA reads TGTGCTCTTGGGGAACCCCTGTCGGCTGGGGGTTTCACTTTGACAGCGCAACTCTTCTTT. Amino acids: CALGEPLSAGGFTLTAQLFF.

This clone has just a few counts. A far more abundant clone sits one base away, making this likely a read error. The sample has other DNA sequences that encode this CDR3 too. This chain uses TRDV1 with TRDJ2, with D unclear. The J gene is not listed in TCRdb, so it was assigned here from a DNA match to germline. V shed 0 bases and J shed 11 bases, with 22 bases lying between them. Germline-derived CDR1 and CDR2 are TSWWSYY and QGS. The length of the CDR3 is 17 residues. The CDR3, as DNA: TGTGCTCTTGGGGAACTACGCTTCGAGGCCCTAGGGGCGCAACTCTTCTTT. This translates into CALGELRFEALGAQLFF.

This clone was counted a few times. TCRdb has a much larger clone's protein, which differs at residue 8 from the translation of this DNA, likely because of a read error; what is shown is the protein translated from the DNA. The V call is TRDV1, the J call TRDJ1; D is perhaps TRDD3 (6 bases). TCRdb records no J gene; here it was assigned by comparing the DNA to germline. Per germline, CDR1 TSWWSYY and CDR2 QGS. The CDR3 contains 24 residues. V was trimmed by 0 bases and J by 0 bases, leaving 35 bases between them. The DNA for the CDR3 is TGTGCTCTTGGGGAACTCGGTCATAGTATTACTTTGGGGATCAACCGATTGTACACCGATAAACTCATCTTT. It encodes CALGELGHSITLGINRLYTDKLIF.

This clone was observed a handful of times. A far larger clone is just one base off, so this is likely a read error. Other DNA sequences of this sample code for an identical CDR3. The genes are TRDV2 and TRDJ1, with a weak D call TRDD3 (5 bases). Here the J gene came from matching the DNA to germline, since TCRdb omits it. The CDR3 length is 16 residues. Germline V gives CDR1 GEAIGNYY, CDR2 EKD. The CDR3 region is CACDTVGGGYTDKLIF. The CDR3 DNA reads as TGTGCCTGTGACACCGTCGGGGGGGGTTACACAGATAAACTCATCTTT.